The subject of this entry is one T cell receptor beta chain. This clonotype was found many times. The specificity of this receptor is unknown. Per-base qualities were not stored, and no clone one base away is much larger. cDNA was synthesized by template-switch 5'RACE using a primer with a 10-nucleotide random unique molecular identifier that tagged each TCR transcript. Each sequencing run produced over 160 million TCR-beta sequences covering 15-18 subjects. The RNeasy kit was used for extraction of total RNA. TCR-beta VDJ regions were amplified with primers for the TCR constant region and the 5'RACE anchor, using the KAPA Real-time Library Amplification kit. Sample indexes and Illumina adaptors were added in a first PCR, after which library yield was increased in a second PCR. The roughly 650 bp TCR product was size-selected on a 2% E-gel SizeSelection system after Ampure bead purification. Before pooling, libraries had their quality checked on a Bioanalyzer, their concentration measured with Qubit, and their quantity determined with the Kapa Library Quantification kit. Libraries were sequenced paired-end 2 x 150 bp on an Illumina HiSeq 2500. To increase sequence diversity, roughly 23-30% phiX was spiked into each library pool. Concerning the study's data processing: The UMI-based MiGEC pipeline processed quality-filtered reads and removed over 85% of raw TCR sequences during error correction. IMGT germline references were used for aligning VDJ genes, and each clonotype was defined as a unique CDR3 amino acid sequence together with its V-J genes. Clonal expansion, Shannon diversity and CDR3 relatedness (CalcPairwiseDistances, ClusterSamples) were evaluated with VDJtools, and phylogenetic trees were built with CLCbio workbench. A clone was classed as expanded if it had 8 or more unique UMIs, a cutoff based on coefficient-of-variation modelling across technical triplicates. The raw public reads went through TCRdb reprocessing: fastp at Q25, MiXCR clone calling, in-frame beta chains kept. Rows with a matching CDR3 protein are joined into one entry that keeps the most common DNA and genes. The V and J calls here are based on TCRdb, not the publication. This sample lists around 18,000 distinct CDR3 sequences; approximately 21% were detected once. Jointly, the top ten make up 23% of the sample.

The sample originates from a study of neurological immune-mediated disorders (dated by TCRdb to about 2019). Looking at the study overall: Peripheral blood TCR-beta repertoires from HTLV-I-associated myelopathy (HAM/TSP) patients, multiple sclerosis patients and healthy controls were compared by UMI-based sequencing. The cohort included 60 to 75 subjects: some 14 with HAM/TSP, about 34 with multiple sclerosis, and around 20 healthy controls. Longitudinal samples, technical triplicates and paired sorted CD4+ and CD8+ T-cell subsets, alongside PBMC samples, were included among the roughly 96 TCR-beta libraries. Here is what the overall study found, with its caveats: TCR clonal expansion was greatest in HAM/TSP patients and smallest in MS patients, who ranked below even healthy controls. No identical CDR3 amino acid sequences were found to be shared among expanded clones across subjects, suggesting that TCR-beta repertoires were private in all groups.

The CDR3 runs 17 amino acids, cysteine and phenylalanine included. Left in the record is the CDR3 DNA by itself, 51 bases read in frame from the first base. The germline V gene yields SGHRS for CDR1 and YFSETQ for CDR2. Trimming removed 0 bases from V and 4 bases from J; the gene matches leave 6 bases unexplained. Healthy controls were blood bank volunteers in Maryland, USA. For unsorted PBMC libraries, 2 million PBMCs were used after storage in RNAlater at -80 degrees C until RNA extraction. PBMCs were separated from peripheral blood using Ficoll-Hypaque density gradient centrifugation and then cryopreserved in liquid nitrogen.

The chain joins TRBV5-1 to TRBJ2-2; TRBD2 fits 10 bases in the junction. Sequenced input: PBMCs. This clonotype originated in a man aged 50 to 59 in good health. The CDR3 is CASSLEREGLGTGELFF. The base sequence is TGCGCCAGCAGCTTGGAGCGGGAGGGCCTGGGCACCGGGGAGCTGTTTTTT.